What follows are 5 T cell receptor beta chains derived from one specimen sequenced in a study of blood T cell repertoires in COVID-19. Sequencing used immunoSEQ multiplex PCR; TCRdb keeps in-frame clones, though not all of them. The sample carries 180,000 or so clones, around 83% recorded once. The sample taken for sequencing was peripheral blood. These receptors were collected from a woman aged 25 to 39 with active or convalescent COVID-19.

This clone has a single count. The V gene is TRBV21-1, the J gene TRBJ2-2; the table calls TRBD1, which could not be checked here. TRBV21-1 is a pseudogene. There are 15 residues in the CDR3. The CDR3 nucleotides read TGTGCCAGCAGCAGTGGCAGGGGGCTTACCGGGGAGCTGTTTTTT. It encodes CASSSGRGLTGELFF.

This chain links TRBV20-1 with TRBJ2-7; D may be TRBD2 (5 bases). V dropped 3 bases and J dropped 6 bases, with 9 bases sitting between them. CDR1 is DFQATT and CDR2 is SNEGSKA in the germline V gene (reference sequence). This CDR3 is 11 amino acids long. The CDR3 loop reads CSARSGSEQYF. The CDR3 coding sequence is TGCAGTGCTAGGTCGGGGTCCGAGCAGTACTTC.

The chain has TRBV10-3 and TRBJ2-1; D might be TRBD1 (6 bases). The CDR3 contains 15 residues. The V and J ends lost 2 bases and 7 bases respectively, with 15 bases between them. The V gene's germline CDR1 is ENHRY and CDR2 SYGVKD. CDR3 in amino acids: CAISEGEGVGNEQFF. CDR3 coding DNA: TGTGCCATCAGTGAGGGTGAGGGGGTGGGGAATGAGCAGTTCTTC.

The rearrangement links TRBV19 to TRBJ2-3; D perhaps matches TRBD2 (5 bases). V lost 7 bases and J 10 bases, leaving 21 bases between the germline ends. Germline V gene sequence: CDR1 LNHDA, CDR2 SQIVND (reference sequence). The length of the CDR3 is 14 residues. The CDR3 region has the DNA TGTGCCAGTACGGATGGGCTAGCTCAAGGTGCGCAGTATTTT. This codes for CASTDGLAQGAQYF.

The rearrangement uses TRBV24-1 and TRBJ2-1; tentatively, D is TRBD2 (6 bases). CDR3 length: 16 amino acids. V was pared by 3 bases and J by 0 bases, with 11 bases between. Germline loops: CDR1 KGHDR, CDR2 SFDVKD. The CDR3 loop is CATSDLMGGSYNEQFF. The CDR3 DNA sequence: TGTGCCACCAGTGATCTCATGGGGGGCTCCTACAATGAGCAGTTCTTC.